A selection of T cell receptor beta chains follows, all from one sample in a study of metastatic and nonmetastatic thyroid tumors. TCRdb ran MiXCR on the PCR reads. The table records about 22,000 clones, roughly 15% of them present only once. The sample comprised tumor tissue. The receptors derive from a female donor with papillary thyroid cancer or a benign thyroid nodule (not recorded which). Some clones in this sample may be carry-over from other donors' samples. The CDR3 runs from the conserved cysteine through the conserved F or W. The D gene is left open where the match is weak. A row's size may be missing; if present it is once, few, many or a size class.

d_call	v_call	j_call	clone_size	cdr3_aa	cdr3_nt
TRBD2	TRBV20-1	TRBJ2-3	many	CSAPWGGVTDTQYF	TGCAGTGCTCCTTGGGGGGGGGTCACAGATACGCAGTATTTT
-	TRBV27	TRBJ2-5	-	CASKTSGEETQYF	TGTGCCAGCAAAACTTCGGGAGAAGAGACCCAGTACTTC
TRBD2	TRBV20-1	TRBJ2-1	medium-sized	CSASREGPSSSYNEQFF	TGCAGTGCTAGCCGGGAGGGCCCCTCTAGTTCCTACAATGAGCAGTTCTTC
TRBD1	TRBV12-3/TRBV12-4	TRBJ1-2	many	CASRIGTGDYTF	TGTGCCAGCAGAATAGGGACAGGGGACTACACCTTC
-	TRBV28	TRBJ2-7	few	CASTKQDSYEQYF	TGTGCCAGCACCAAACAAGATTCCTACGAGCAGTACTTC
-	TRBV11-2	TRBJ2-7	many	CASSLVPMRGGIGYEQYF	TGTGCCAGCAGCTTAGTTCCAATGAGGGGGGGCATAGGGTACGAGCAGTACTTC
-	TRBV11-1	TRBJ1-1	many	CASSLGVLEGENTEAFF	TGTGCCAGCAGCTTAGGGGTGCTTGAGGGCGAGAACACTGAAGCTTTCTTT
TRBD1	TRBV6-1	TRBJ2-4	many	CASSPPGQLAKNIQYF	TGTGCCAGCAGTCCCCCGGGACAGCTAGCCAAAAACATTCAGTACTTC
TRBD1	TRBV6-5	TRBJ2-7	medium-sized	CASSYSDRGPYEQYF	TGTGCCAGCAGTTACTCGGACAGGGGGCCATACGAGCAGTACTTC
TRBD2	TRBV10-2	TRBJ2-7	many	CASSETSGIYEQYF	TGCGCCAGCAGCGAGACTAGCGGGATCTACGAGCAGTACTTC
-	TRBV25-1	TRBJ1-4	many	CASSDGGTTNEKLFF	TGTGCCAGCAGTGATGGAGGGACGACTAATGAAAAACTGTTTTTT
TRBD1	TRBV25-1	TRBJ2-7	many	CASSEEGRQGPLEQYF	TGTGCCAGCAGTGAAGAGGGGAGACAGGGGCCCCTCGAGCAGTACTTC
-	TRBV10-1	TRBJ1-6	many	CASSEGVNSPLHF	TGCGCCAGCTCTGAAGGCGTGAATTCACCCCTCCACTTT
TRBD2	TRBV20-1	TRBJ2-1	-	CSAGLAHNEQFF	TGCAGTGCGGGACTAGCCCACAATGAGCAGTTCTTC
-	TRBV20-1	TRBJ2-7	-	CSARDGRLSSYEQYF	TGCAGTGCTAGAGACGGACGCCTAAGCTCCTACGAGCAGTACTTC
TRBD1	TRBV29-1	TRBJ2-7	many	CSVQPGTGYYEQYF	TGCAGCGTTCAACCGGGGACAGGTTACTACGAGCAGTACTTC
-	TRBV2	TRBJ1-6	medium-sized	CASSLGVGDSPLHF	TGTGCCAGCAGTTTAGGGGTAGGAGATTCACCCCTCCACTTT
-	TRBV5-1	TRBJ2-3	-	CASSLVWDAQVGDTQYF	TGCGCCAGCAGCTTGGTCTGGGACGCCCAGGTAGGGGATACGCAGTATTTT
TRBD1	TRBV11-2	TRBJ1-2	many	CASSLGGITGDYGYTF	TGTGCCAGCAGCTTAGGGGGGATAACAGGGGACTATGGCTACACCTTC
TRBD1	TRBV11-2	TRBJ1-1	many	CASSQWTGGRNTEAFF	TGTGCCAGCAGCCAATGGACAGGGGGAAGGAACACTGAAGCTTTCTTT
TRBD2	TRBV7-6	TRBJ2-7	-	CASSAGTSASYEQYF	TGTGCCAGCAGCGCCGGGACTAGCGCTTCCTACGAGCAGTACTTC
-	TRBV28	TRBJ1-2	many	CASSLSTGGPGGYTF	TGTGCCAGCAGTTTATCCACGGGGGGTCCGGGAGGCTACACCTTC